This is a list of T cell receptor beta chains from one sample in a study of cytomegalovirus exposure and HLA in healthy donors. Sequenced by immunoSEQ multiplex PCR; TCRdb stores in-frame clones only, minus some. The data hold 200,000 to 250,000 clones, with over 60% observed a single time. The sample was PBMCs. The receptors originated from a man aged 18-30 years in good health and CMV-seronegative. Both conserved end residues are part of each CDR3. Clone size appears in some rows only: once, few, many, or a class for an expanded clone.

V	size	J	CDR3
TRBV9	.	TRBJ2-3	CASSPWASDTQYF
TRBV28	few	TRBJ2-7	CASSSQGASPYEQYF
TRBV7-8	.	TRBJ1-5	CASSPRAGNNQPQHF
TRBV28	.	TRBJ2-1	CASSSFWTGDSNEQFF
TRBV2	.	TRBJ2-1	CASSSSQAWSNEQFF
TRBV27	few	TRBJ1-2	CASSSAGKGHYGYTF
TRBV9	.	TRBJ1-2	CASSVGDNSYGYTF
TRBV28	once	TRBJ2-2	CASSLWRGNTGELFF
TRBV9	few	TRBJ2-1	CASSGLAGGMYNEQFF
TRBV7-8	.	TRBJ2-2	CASSLTSSGELFF
TRBV18	.	TRBJ1-1	CASSPSGQAARTEAFF
TRBV28	.	TRBJ2-7	CASRPGTGTLYEQYF
TRBV10-3	.	TRBJ2-1	CAISDIRTGTGGNEQFF
TRBV6-5	few	TRBJ1-5	CASSRKPQGAQPQHF
TRBV21-1	.	TRBJ2-5	CASSVRDRGQETQYF
TRBV6-5	.	TRBJ1-3	CASSYSDSSGNTIYF
TRBV19	.	TRBJ2-2	CASRPDRAPNTGELFF
TRBV7-2	.	TRBJ2-7	CASSSPPVQPGEQYF
TRBV7-2	once	TRBJ1-2	CASSDYLQGYGCTF
TRBV27	once	TRBJ1-6	CASSFMTGYNSPLHF
TRBV4-3	.	TRBJ1-4	CASSQRIQGINEKLFF
TRBV5-1	.	TRBJ2-5	CASSFGPGEETQYF
TRBV29-1	.	.	CSVDLTGWNEQYF
TRBV5-4	.	TRBJ1-1	CASSLSEGANTEAFF
TRBV7-9	.	TRBJ1-6	CASSLGGGLSSYNSPLHF
TRBV7-6	.	TRBJ2-5	CASSLGTTGEETQYF
TRBV5-1	.	TRBJ1-2	CASSLATITSGGYTF
TRBV7-2	.	TRBJ1-5	CASSGGQGRGQPQHF
TRBV28	.	TRBJ2-1	CASSLGGAQGWFF